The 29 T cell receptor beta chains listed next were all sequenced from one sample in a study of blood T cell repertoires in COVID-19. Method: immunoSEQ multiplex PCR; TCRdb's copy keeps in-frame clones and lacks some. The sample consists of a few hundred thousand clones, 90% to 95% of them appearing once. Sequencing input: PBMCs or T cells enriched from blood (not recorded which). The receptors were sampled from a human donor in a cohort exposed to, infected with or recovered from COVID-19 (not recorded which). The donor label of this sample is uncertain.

CDR3 bases: TGTGCCAGCAGTTTATCCAGGGGTGATCAGCCCCAGCATTTT. Translation: CASSLSRGDQPQHF. The V gene is TRBV27, the J gene TRBJ1-5, with D possibly matching TRBD1 (6 bases). The CDR3 loop spans 14 amino acids. Trimming pared 0 bases from V and 5 bases from J, leaving 8 bases between. Germline V gives CDR1 MNHEY, CDR2 SMNVEV (reference sequence).

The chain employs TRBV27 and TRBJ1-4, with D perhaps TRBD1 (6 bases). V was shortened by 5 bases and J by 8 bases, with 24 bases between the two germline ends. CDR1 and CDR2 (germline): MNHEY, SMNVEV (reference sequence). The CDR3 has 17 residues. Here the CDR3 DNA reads TGTGCCAGCAGTAGTGACCCAGGGGTTCTTGGGGTCGAAAAACTGTTTTTT. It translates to CASSSDPGVLGVEKLFF.

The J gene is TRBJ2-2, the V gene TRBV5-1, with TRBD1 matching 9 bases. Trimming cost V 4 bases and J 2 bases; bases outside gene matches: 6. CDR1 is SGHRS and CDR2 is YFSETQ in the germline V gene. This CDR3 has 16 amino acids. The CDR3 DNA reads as TGCGCCAGCAGCACGGGACAGGGCGGAAACACCGGGGAGCTGTTTTTT. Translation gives CASSTGQGGNTGELFF.

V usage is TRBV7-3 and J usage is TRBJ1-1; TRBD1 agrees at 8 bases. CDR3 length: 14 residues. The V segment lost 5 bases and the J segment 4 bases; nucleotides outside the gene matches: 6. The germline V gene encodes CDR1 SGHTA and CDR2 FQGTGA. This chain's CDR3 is CASSLDRGGTEAFF. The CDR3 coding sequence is TGTGCCAGCAGCCTCGACAGGGGAGGCACTGAAGCTTTCTTT.

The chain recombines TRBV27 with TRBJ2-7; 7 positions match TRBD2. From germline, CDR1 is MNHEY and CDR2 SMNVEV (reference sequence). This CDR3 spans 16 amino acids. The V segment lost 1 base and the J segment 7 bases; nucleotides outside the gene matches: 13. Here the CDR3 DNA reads TGTGCCAGCAGTTTATACAGCGGGGCAGGGACCGGGGAGCAGTACTTC. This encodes CASSLYSGAGTGEQYF.

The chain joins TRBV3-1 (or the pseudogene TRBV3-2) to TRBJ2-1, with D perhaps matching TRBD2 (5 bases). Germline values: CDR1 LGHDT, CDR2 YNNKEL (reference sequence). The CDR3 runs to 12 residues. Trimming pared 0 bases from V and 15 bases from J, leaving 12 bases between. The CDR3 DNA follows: TGTGCCAGCAGCCAAGATCGTAGCGTGGCGTTCTTC. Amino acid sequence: CASSQDRSVAFF.

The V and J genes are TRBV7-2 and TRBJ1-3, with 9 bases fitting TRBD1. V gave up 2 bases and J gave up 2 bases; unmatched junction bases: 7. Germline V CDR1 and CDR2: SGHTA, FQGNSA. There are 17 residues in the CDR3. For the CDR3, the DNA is TGTGCCAGCAGCTTATCCAATACAGGGGGCGCTGGAAACACCATATATTTT. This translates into CASSLSNTGGAGNTIYF.

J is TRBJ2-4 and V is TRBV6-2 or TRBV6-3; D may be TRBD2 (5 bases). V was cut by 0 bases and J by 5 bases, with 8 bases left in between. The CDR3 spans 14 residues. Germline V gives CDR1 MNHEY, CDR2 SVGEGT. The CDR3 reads CASSYSGSENIQYF. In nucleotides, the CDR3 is TGTGCCAGCAGTTACTCGGGTAGCGAAAACATTCAGTACTTC.

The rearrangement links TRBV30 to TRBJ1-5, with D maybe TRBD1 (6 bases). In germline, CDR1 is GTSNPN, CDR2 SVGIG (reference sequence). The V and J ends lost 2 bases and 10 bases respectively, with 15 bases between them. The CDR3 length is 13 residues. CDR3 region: CAWSLGDNRPQHF. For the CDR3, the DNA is TGTGCCTGGAGTCTCGGGGACAACCGTCCCCAGCATTTT.

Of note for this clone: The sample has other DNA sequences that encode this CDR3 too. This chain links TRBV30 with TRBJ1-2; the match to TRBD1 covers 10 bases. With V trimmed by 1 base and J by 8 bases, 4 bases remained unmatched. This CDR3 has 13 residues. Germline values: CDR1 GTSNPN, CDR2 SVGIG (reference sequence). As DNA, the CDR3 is TGTGCCTGGAGTGGGGGGACAGGGGAAGGCTACACCTTC. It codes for CAWSGGTGEGYTF. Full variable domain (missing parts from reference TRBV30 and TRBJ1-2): SQTIHQWPATLVQPVGSPLSLECTVEGTSNPNLYWYRQAAGRGLQLLFYSVGIGQISSEVPQNLSASRPQDRQFILSSKKLLLSDSGFYLCAWSGGTGEGYTFGSGTRLTVV.

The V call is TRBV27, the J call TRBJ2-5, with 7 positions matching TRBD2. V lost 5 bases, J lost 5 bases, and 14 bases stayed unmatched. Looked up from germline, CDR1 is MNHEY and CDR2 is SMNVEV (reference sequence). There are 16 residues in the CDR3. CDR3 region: CASSLFPVGGHETQYF. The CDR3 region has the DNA TGTGCCAGCAGTCTCTTTCCAGTGGGAGGGCACGAGACCCAGTACTTC.

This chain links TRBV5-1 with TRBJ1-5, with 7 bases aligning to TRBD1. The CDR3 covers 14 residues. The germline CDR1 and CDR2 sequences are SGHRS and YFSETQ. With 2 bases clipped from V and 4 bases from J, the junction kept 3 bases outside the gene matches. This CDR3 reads CASSLGQANQPQHF. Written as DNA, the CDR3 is TGCGCCAGCAGCTTAGGACAGGCGAATCAGCCCCAGCATTTT.

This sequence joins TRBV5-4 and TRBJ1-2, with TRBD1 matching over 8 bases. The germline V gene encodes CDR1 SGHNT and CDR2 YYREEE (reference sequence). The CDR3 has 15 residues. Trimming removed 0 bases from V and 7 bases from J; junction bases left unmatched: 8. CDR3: CASSLGGQGASGYTF. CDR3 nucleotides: TGTGCCAGCAGCTTGGGGGGTCAGGGGGCGAGTGGCTACACCTTC.

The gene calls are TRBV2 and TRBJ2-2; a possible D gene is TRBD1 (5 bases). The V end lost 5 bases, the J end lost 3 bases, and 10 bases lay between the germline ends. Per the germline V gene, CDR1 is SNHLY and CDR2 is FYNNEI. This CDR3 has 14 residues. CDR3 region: CASSSQGYTGELFF. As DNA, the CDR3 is TGTGCCAGCAGTTCTCAGGGATACACCGGGGAGCTGTTTTTT.

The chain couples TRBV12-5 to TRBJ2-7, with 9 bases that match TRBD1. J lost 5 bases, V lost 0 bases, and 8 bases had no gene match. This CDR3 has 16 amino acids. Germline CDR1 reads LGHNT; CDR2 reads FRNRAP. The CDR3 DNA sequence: TGTGCTAGTGGTTTGGTACTGCGGGACAGGGCGAACGAGCAGTACTTC. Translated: CASGLVLRDRANEQYF. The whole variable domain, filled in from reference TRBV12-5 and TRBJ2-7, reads DARVTQTPRHKVTEMGQEVTMRCQPILGHNTVFWYRQTMMQGLELLAYFRNRAPLDDSGMPKDRFSAEMPDATLATLKIQPSEPRDSAVYFCASGLVLRDRANEQYFGPGTRLTVT.

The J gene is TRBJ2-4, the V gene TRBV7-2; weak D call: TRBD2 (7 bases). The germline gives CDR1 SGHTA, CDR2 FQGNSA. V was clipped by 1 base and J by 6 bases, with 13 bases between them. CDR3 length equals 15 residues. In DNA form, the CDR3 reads TGTGCCAGCAGCTTAGTGGGGGGGCAAGTAAACATTCAGTACTTC. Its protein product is CASSLVGGQVNIQYF.

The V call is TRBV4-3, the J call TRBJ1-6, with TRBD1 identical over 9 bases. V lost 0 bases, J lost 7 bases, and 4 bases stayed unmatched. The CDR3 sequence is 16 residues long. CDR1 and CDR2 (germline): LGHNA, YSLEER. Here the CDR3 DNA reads TGCGCCAGCAGCCAAGAACCGGGACAGGGCAATTCACCCCTCCACTTT. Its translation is CASSQEPGQGNSPLHF.

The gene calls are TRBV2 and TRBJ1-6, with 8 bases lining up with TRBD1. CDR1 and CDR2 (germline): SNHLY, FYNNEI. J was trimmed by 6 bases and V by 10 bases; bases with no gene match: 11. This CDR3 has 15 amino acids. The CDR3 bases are TGTGCCATCCAGGGGGCTCCCATCTTTAATTCACCCCTCCACTTT. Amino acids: CAIQGAPIFNSPLHF. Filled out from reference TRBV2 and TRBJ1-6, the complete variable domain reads EPEVTQTPSHQVTQMGQEVILRCVPISNHLYFYWYRQILGQKVEFLVSFYNNEISEKSEIFDDQFSVERPDGSNFTLKIRSTKLEDSAMYFCAIQGAPIFNSPLHFGNGTRLTVT.

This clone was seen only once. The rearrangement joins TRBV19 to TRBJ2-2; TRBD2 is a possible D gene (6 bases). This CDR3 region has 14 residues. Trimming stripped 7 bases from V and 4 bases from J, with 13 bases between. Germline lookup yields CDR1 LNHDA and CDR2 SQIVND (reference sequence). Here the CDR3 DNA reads TGTGCCAGTAACCAGGGAGGTGGCACCGGGGAGCTGTTTTTT. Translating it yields CASNQGGGTGELFF. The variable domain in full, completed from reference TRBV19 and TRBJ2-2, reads DGGITQSPKYLFRKEGQNVTLSCEQNLNHDAMYWYRQDPGQGLRLIYYSQIVNDFQKGDIAEGYSVSREKKESFPLTVTSAQKNPTAFYLCASNQGGGTGELFFGEGSRLTVL.

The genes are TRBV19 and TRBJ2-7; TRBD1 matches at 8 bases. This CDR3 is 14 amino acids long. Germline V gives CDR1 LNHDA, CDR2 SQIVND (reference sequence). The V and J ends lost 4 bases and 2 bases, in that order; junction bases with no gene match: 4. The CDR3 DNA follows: TGTGCCAGTAGTAGCGGACAGGGAACCTACGAGCAGTACTTC. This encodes CASSSGQGTYEQYF.

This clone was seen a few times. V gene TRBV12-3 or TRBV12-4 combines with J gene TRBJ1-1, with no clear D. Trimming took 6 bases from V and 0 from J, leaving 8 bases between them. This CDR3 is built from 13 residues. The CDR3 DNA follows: TGTGCCAGCAGGGCCCCAATGAACACTGAAGCTTTCTTT. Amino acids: CASRAPMNTEAFF.

The CDR3 DNA is TGTGCCAGCAGCGCGGGGGGCAATCAGCCCCAGCATTTT. Amino acids: CASSAGGNQPQHF. The J gene is TRBJ1-5, the V gene TRBV14, with TRBD1 as a possible D gene (5 bases). Trimming removed 5 bases at V and 2 bases at J, with 7 bases between. Germline CDR1 and CDR2: SGHDN and FVKESK. CDR3 length: 13 amino acids.

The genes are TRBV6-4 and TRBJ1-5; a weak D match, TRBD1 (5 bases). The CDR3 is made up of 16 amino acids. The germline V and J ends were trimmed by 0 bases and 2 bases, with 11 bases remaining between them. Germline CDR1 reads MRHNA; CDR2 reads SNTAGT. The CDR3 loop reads CASSDSRGEGNQPQHF. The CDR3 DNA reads TGTGCCAGCAGTGACTCGAGAGGGGAGGGCAATCAGCCCCAGCATTTT.

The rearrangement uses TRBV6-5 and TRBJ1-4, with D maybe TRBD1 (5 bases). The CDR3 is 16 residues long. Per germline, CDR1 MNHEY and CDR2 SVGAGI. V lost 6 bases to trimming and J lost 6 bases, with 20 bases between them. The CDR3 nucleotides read TGTGCCAGCAGCTACACCGCCCAGGGAAGGCATGAAAAACTGTTTTTT. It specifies CASSYTAQGRHEKLFF.

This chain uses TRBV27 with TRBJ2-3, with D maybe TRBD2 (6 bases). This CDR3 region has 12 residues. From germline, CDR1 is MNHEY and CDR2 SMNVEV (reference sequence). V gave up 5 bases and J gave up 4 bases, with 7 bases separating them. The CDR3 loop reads CASSGGADTQYF. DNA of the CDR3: TGTGCCAGCAGTGGAGGGGCAGATACGCAGTATTTT.

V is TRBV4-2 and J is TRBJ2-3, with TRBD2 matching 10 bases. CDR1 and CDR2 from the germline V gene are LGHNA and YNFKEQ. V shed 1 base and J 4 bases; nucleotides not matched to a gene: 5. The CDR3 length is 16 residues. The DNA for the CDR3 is TGTGCCAGCAGCCAAGTACCGACTAGCGGGTCAGATACGCAGTATTTT. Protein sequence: CASSQVPTSGSDTQYF.

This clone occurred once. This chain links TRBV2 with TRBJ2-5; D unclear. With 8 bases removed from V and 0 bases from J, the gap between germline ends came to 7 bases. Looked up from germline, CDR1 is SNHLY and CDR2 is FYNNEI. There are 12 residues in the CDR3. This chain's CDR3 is CASAAYQETQYF. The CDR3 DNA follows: TGTGCCAGCGCGGCGTACCAAGAGACCCAGTACTTC.

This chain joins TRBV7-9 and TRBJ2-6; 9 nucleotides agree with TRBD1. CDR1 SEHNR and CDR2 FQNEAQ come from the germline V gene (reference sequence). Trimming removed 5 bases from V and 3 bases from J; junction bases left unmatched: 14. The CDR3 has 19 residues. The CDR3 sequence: CASSPRGGQGTIGANVLTF. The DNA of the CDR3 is TGTGCCAGCAGCCCCCGGGGCGGACAGGGGACGATTGGGGCCAACGTCCTGACTTTC.

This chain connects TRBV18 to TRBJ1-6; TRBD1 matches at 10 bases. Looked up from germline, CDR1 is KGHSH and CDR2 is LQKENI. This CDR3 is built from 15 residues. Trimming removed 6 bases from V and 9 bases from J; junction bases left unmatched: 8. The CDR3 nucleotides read TGTGCCAGCTCGCAAGGGACAGGGGATCGTTCACCCCTCCACTTT. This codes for CASSQGTGDRSPLHF.